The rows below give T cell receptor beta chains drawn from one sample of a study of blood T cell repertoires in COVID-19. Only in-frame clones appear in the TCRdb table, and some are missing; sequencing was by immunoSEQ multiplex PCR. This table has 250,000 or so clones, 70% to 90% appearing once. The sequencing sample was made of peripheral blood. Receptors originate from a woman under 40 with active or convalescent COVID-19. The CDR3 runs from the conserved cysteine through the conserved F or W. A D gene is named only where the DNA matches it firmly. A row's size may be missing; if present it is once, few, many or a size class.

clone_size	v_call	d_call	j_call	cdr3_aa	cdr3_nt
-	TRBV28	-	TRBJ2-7	CASRRYREVSYEQYF	TGTGCCAGCAGGCGCTACAGGGAAGTGTCCTACGAGCAGTACTTC
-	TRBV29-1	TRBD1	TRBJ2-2	CSVDNRGSNTGELFF	TGCAGCGTTGATAACAGGGGGTCGAACACCGGGGAGCTGTTTTTT
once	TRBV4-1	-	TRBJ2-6	CASSQSGGSLGANVLTF	TGCGCCAGCAGCCAATCAGGAGGTTCTCTGGGGGCCAACGTCCTGACTTTC
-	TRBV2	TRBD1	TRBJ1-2	CASRKDRGVDGYTF	TGTGCCAGCAGAAAGGACAGGGGGGTTGATGGCTACACCTTC
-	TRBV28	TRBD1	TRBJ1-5	CATGTGANQPQHF	TGTGCCACCGGGACAGGGGCTAATCAGCCCCAGCATTTT
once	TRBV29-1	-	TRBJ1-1	CSGGQLLNTEAFF	TGCAGCGGTGGACAGCTCCTGAACACTGAAGCTTTCTTT
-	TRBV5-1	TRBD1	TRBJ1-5	CASSVDRGGQPQHF	TGCGCCAGCAGCGTGGACAGGGGGGGGCAGCCCCAGCATTTT
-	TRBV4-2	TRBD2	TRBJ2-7	CASSHSSGGGEQYF	TGTGCCAGCAGTCACAGCAGCGGGGGGGGCGAGCAGTACTTC
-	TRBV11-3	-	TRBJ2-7	CASSLGDSYEQYF	TGTGCCAGCAGCTTAGGAGACTCCTACGAGCAGTACTTC
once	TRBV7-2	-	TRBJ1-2	CASSLRGPEYGYTF	TGTGCCAGCAGCTTGCGAGGGCCGGAATATGGCTACACCTTC
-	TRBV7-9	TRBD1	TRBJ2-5	CASSRGGQGSETQYF	TGTGCCAGCAGCCGCGGTGGACAGGGGTCAGAGACCCAGTACTTC
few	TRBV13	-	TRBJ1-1	CASSQGPMAEAFF	TGTGCCAGCAGTCAGGGGCCTATGGCTGAAGCTTTCTTT
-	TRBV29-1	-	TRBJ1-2	CSGTENYGYTF	TGCAGCGGGACAGAAAACTATGGCTACACCTTC
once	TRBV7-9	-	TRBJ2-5	CASSMNQRGQETQYF	TGTGCCAGCAGCATGAACCAACGGGGCCAAGAGACCCAGTACTTC
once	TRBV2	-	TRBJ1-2	CASSEGGVPDHGYTF	TGTGCCAGCAGTGAAGGGGGCGTTCCAGACCATGGCTACACCTTC
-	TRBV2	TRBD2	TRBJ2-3	CASRATSGGADTQYF	TGTGCCAGCAGGGCGACTAGCGGGGGGGCAGATACGCAGTATTTT
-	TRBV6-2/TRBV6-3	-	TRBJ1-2	CASSKQQDGYTF	TGTGCCAGCAGTAAACAACAGGATGGCTACACCTTC
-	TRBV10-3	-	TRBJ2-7	CAISESVQGYSYEQYF	TGTGCCATCAGTGAGTCAGTGCAGGGATACTCCTACGAGCAGTACTTC
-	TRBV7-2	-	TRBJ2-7	CASSLSSSYEQYF	TGTGCCAGCAGCTTATCCAGTTCCTACGAGCAGTACTTC
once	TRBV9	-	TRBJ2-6	CASSASGSNANVLTF	TGTGCCAGCAGCGCCTCAGGGTCGAATGCCAACGTCCTGACTTTC
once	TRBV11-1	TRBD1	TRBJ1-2	CASSQPGQEFYGYTF	TGTGCCAGCAGCCAACCGGGACAGGAGTTTTATGGCTACACCTTC
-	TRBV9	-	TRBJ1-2	CASSVGPSGGDYGYTF	TGTGCCAGCAGCGTGGGGCCCTCGGGGGGGGACTATGGCTACACCTTC
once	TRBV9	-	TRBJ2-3	CASSVGGYTDTQYF	TGTGCCAGCAGCGTAGGAGGGTACACAGATACGCAGTATTTT
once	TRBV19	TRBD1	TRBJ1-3	CASSPATGGTGNTIYF	TGTGCCAGTAGTCCGGCGACAGGGGGAACTGGAAACACCATATATTTT
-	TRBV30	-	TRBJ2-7	CAWRRKEGLEQGYEQYF	TGTGCCTGGAGGCGAAAGGAGGGCCTTGAGCAGGGTTACGAGCAGTACTTC
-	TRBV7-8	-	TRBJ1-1	CASSFLGAGLNTEAFF	TGTGCCAGCAGCTTTTTAGGGGCCGGGTTGAACACTGAAGCTTTCTTT
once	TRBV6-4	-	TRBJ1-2	CASSDSEAGAHMGVIAGYGYTF	TGTGCCAGCAGTGACTCGGAAGCGGGGGCGCATATGGGTGTAATCGCAGGGTATGGCTACACCTTC
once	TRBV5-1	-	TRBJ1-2	CASSLDPGGVLGGYTF	TGCGCCAGCAGCTTGGATCCCGGCGGGGTTCTGGGTGGCTACACCTTC
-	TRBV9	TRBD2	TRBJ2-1	CASSVSGGSIYEQFF	TGTGCCAGCAGCGTTTCGGGGGGGAGTATTTATGAGCAGTTCTTC
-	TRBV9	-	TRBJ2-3	CASSVGGRVADTQYF	TGTGCCAGCAGCGTAGGGGGCAGGGTCGCAGATACGCAGTATTTT
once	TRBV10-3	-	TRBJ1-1	CAGGREIAEAFF	TGTGCCGGAGGGCGGGAGATTGCTGAAGCTTTCTTT
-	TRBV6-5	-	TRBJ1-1	CASSYGQLNTEAFF	TGTGCCAGCAGTTACGGGCAGTTGAACACTGAAGCTTTCTTT
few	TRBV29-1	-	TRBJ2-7	CSVEPKVGAGEQYF	TGCAGCGTTGAACCCAAGGTGGGCGCGGGGGAGCAGTACTTC
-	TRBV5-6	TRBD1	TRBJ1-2	CASSFRDREGYTF	TGTGCCAGCAGCTTTAGGGACAGGGAAGGCTACACCTTC
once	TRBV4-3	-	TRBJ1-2	CASSQDVGDTYGYTF	TGCGCCAGCAGCCAAGATGTGGGGGACACCTATGGCTACACCTTC
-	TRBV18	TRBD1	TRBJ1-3	CASETRTGHAGTIYF	TGTGCCAGCGAAACTCGGACAGGCCACGCTGGCACCATATATTTT
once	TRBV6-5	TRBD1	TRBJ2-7	CASSSPGTGDGQYF	TGTGCCAGCAGTTCTCCAGGGACAGGGGACGGGCAGTACTTC
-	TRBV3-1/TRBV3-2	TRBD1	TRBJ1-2	CASSHYTRGRNYGYTF	TGTGCCAGCAGCCATTACACTAGGGGGCGTAACTATGGCTACACCTTC
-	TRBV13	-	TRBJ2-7	CASSLGPPGGGTYEQYF	TGTGCCAGCAGCTTAGGTCCCCCCGGCGGAGGAACCTACGAGCAGTACTTC
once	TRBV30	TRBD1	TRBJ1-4	CAGKQGAGEKLFF	TGTGCCGGCAAACAGGGGGCTGGTGAAAAACTGTTTTTT
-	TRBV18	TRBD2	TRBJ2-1	CASSSGRDASYNEQFF	TGTGCCAGCTCATCGGGGAGGGATGCGTCCTACAATGAGCAGTTCTTC